A selection of T cell receptor beta chains follows, all from one sample in a study of T cell responses to AZD1222 COVID-19 vaccine. Repertoires were generated with immunoSEQ multiplex PCR, while TCRdb's copy carries only in-frame clones and drops some. There are 120,000 to 150,000 clones in the sample; around 93% occur only once, and approximately 5% lies in the top ten. The source was peripheral blood, collected on day 0 of AZD1222 vaccination. All receptors derive from an adult in good health. CDR3s include the opening cysteine and the closing phenylalanine or tryptophan. D genes are given only for firm matches. Size values are once, few and many counts, or a class for expanded clones, and some rows have none.

TRBJ1-2,-,few,TRBV19,TGTGCCAGTAGTCAAGGGGGGGACTATGGCTACACCTTC,CASSQGGDYGYTF
TRBJ2-2,-,-,TRBV4-3,TGCGCCAGCAGCCAAGATCCTTCGGGCGCAGGGGCCGGAACCGGGGAGCTGTTTTTT,CASSQDPSGAGAGTGELFF
TRBJ2-4,-,-,TRBV5-4,TGTGCCAGCAGCTTGTGGGGTTCCAAAAACATTCAGTACTTC,CASSLWGSKNIQYF
TRBJ1-4,-,-,TRBV5-5,TGTGCCAGCAGCTTGGGGACACCGAGTCCTAATGAAAAACTGTTTTTT,CASSLGTPSPNEKLFF
TRBJ1-4,-,-,TRBV4-2,TGTGCCAGCAGCCATCACCGGACAGTTCTTAATGAAAAACTGTTTTTT,CASSHHRTVLNEKLFF
TRBJ2-5,-,-,TRBV3-1/TRBV3-2,TGTGCCAGCAGCACAATCCCTGGGGGGGCTAGCGAAGAGACCCAGTACTTC,CASSTIPGGASEETQYF
TRBJ1-2,-,-,TRBV7-9,TGTGCCAGCAGCTATCCAGGGATTGATGGCTACACCTTC,CASSYPGIDGYTF
TRBJ1-1,-,-,TRBV2,TGTGCCAGCAGTGTGCAGGGAGGGTACTCTGAAGCTTTCTTT,CASSVQGGYSEAFF
TRBJ2-7,-,-,TRBV4-3,TGCGCCAGCAGCCAAGAAGGGGGAGGAGGGCTGCAGTACTTC,CASSQEGGGGLQYF
TRBJ1-5,-,-,TRBV27,TGTGCCAGCAGTCCCTCCGCAGGGGTTAATCAGCCCCAGCATTTT,CASSPSAGVNQPQHF
TRBJ2-5,-,-,TRBV18,TGTGCCAGCTCGACGGTAGAGGGGCAAGAGACCCAGTACTTC,CASSTVEGQETQYF
TRBJ2-3,-,-,TRBV6-5,TGTGCCAGCAGTTACGCGGCGTATCCGGTTGGAGATACGCAGTATTTT,CASSYAAYPVGDTQYF
TRBJ2-7,TRBD2,-,TRBV19,TGTGCCAGTAAGGCTAGCGGGAGGCTCGAGCAGTACTTC,CASKASGRLEQYF
TRBJ2-7,TRBD2,-,TRBV5-5,TGTGCCAGCAGCAGCGGACTAGTGCAACGCGAGCAGTACTTC,CASSSGLVQREQYF
TRBJ1-2,TRBD1,-,TRBV18,TGTGCCAGCTCACCGGGCAGGGGGAACTATGGCTACACCTTC,CASSPGRGNYGYTF
TRBJ2-1,-,-,TRBV19,TGTGCCAGTAGTATGTCAGGGAGCTCCTACAATGAGCAGTTCTTC,CASSMSGSSYNEQFF
TRBJ2-7,TRBD2,-,TRBV5-1,TGCGCCAGCAGCTATGCTACTAGCGGGAGGTCCTACGAGCAGTACTTC,CASSYATSGRSYEQYF
TRBJ1-1,-,-,TRBV6-6,TGTGCCAGCAGTACGCGAGGGGGACAAAACACTGAAGCTTTCTTT,CASSTRGGQNTEAFF
TRBJ2-7,-,-,TRBV9,TGTGCCAGCAGCCCGAGCCTCAGAGGGTACGAGCAGTACTTC,CASSPSLRGYEQYF
TRBJ1-6,-,-,TRBV3-1/TRBV3-2,TGTGCCAGCAGCCGCCTACGGGACACGAATTCACCCCTCCACTTT,CASSRLRDTNSPLHF
TRBJ1-1,-,-,TRBV7-8,TGTGCCAGTGGGCAAAGTGGTCTGAACACTGAAGCTTTCTTT,CASGQSGLNTEAFF
TRBJ2-7,-,once,TRBV6-2/TRBV6-3,TGTGCCAGCAGTCATGGACAATTCTCCTCCTACGAGCAGTACTTC,CASSHGQFSSYEQYF
TRBJ2-7,TRBD1,-,TRBV6-2/TRBV6-3,TGTGCCAGCAGTCGTGGACAGGGGGTTACCTACGAGCAGTACTTC,CASSRGQGVTYEQYF
TRBJ2-7,-,-,TRBV12-3/TRBV12-4,TGTGCCAGCAGCAAAGGCGGGGTCAACGAGCAGTACTTC,CASSKGGVNEQYF
TRBJ1-1,TRBD1,-,TRBV4-1,TGCGCCAGCAGCCAAGAAGACAGGGCGAGCACTGAAGCTTTCTTT,CASSQEDRASTEAFF
TRBJ2-3,TRBD2,-,TRBV3-1/TRBV3-2,TGTGCCAGCAGCGATGCGGGAGGGGCAGATACGCAGTATTTT,CASSDAGGADTQYF